This entry features one T cell receptor beta chain sequence. Clones were read by immunoSEQ multiplex PCR, and TCRdb kept only the in-frame ones, dropping some. The sample carries under 95,000 clones, roughly 85% recorded once. These data are taken from a study of blood T cell repertoires in COVID-19. Study-level background: Samples representing acute and convalescent COVID-19 were sourced from the United States, Italy and Spain. From T cells, B-cell-depleted T cells, or PBMCs came the material, which was cDNA or gDNA.

This CDR3 spans 16 amino acids. The J segment lost 2 bases and the V segment lost 4 bases, leaving 6 bases of the junction unmatched. Germline V gene lookup returns CDR1 SGHRS and CDR2 YFSETQ. The material sequenced was peripheral blood. The clonotype comes from a man aged 55-75 years with active or convalescent COVID-19. The chain couples TRBV5-1 to TRBJ2-6; TRBD1 matches 7 bases. For the CDR3, the DNA is TGCGCCAGCAGCATGACAGGGAACCCTGGGGCCAACGTCCTGACTTTC. It codes for CASSMTGNPGANVLTF.